This T cell receptor beta chain comes out of a study of OX40 agonist ivuxolimab in advanced cancers. The study in broad terms: The costimulatory receptor OX40 (CD134) was targeted by ivuxolimab, a fully human IgG2 agonistic monoclonal antibody. In the dose-escalation cohort, 65% to 85% of patients were male, and the mean age was 60 years with a range of about 23 to 79. The point of sequencing TCRbeta in the periphery was to test whether ivuxolimab changed TCR sequence diversity and drove clonal T-cell expansion. Patients were allowed to have had prior anti-PD-1, anti-PD-L1 or anti-CTLA-4 therapy, and approximately 37% of the dose-escalation patients had been treated with checkpoint inhibitors. Partial responses occurred in three dose-escalation patients: two with cutaneous melanoma and one with hepatocellular carcinoma. The paper covers the monotherapy dose-escalation part of the phase I ivuxolimab trial, which included N ≈ 52 patients. Intravenous ivuxolimab was administered to patients every 2 weeks at six dose levels: 0.01, 0.1, 0.3, 1.5, 3 and 10 mg/kg. Of the roughly 54 dose-escalation patients, hepatocellular carcinoma was present in about 20, melanoma in approximately 15, renal cell carcinoma in 9 and head and neck cancer in 9. Paper-wide results and their limitations: In the 0.1-3.0 mg/kg groups, partial responders had among the lowest normalized peripheral clonal expansion, particularly in CD8+ T cells. At doses of 0.1 to 3.0 mg/kg, clonal expansion of both CD4+ and CD8+ T cells in blood was seen between baseline and week 6. Low levels of normalized T-cell clonal expansion were also seen in some nonresponding patients. After ivuxolimab, CD8+ T cells had more expanded clones than CD4+ T cells on average. The antigen specificity of the peripheral T cells that underwent clonal expansion was not determined.

According to the germline V gene, CDR1 reads SGHTA and CDR2 reads FQGTGA. Between the V and J ends, shortened by 5 bases and 0 bases respectively, the junction contains 16 bases. The CDR3 covers 16 residues, taking in both the cysteine and the phenylalanine. Only the CDR3 portion is preserved as DNA: 48 bases, with reading frame beginning at the first base. As for this clone: There is no known antigen for this receptor. No quality values exist for individual bases; no much larger clone is one base distant.

Patients with autoimmune disease history or receiving systemic immunosuppression were excluded from the trial. Peripheral blood for TCR sequencing was drawn from every dose cohort at baseline, at cycle 4 day 1 and at cycle 7 day 1. The samples were taken from a phase I, first-in-human, multicenter, open-label dose-escalation trial of ivuxolimab. Adults with locally advanced or metastatic melanoma, renal cell, hepatocellular, or head and neck squamous cell carcinoma were enrolled in the trial. CD4+ and CD8+ T cells were sorted separately from peripheral blood before TCR sequencing. Genomic DNA was isolated from the sorted cells so that the TCRbeta CDR3 region could be sequenced. The immunoSEQ Assay was used for sequencing of TCRbeta CDR3 regions. The source is immuneACCESS, and TCRdb retained only in-frame sequences with V and J called. Part of the clones is not carried over; for the studies checked, unresolved V genes explain less than half of this, and the remainder is unexplained. The sample table holds under 100,000 clones, of which under 95% were seen once. 11% of the sample is held by the ten biggest clonotypes.

The TCR sequence derives from an adult with an advanced solid tumor such as melanoma, head and neck, liver or kidney cancer. The material sequenced was CD4+ or CD8+ T cells sorted from blood, taken in a trial of the OX40 agonist ivuxolimab. The chain is encoded by TRBV7-3 joined to TRBJ1-2, with a weak D call of TRBD1 (5 bases match). CDR3 reads: CASSLSGTETNYGYTF. The DNA sequence is TGTGCCAGCAGCCTGTCCGGGACCGAGACTAACTATGGCTACACCTTC.